This entry concerns a single T cell receptor beta chain. The record originates from a study of blood T cell repertoires in COVID-19. Study at large: The samples span acute and convalescent COVID-19 from the United States, Italy and Spain.

Sequencing used immunoSEQ multiplex PCR; TCRdb keeps in-frame clones, though not all of them. This table holds 250,000 to 400,000 clones, 90% found once. CDR1 is MGHRA, CDR2 YSYEKL, per germline. The CDR3 is 17 amino acids. Trimming at V came to 0 bases and at J to 6 bases, leaving 8 bases not matched to a gene. The receptor was isolated from a woman under 40 with COVID-19, enrolled during active disease. The sample comprised peripheral blood. The rearrangement uses TRBV4-1 and TRBJ2-7; 13 nucleotides align to TRBD2. Written as DNA, the CDR3 is TGCGCCAGCAGCCAAGATCAGGGGACTAGCGGGACCGGCGAGCAGTACTTC. Translated: CASSQDQGTSGTGEQYF.